This T cell receptor (beta chain) appears in the sequencing data of a study of brain T cells in children with intractable seizures. Study results and caveats: Only CDR3 sequence similarity suggested viral specificity, without known HCMV serostatus. Clones missing pre-surgery may reflect undersampling of that blood sample.

Surgery cases with the highest brain T cell transcript signatures were chosen for sequencing. At least one anti-epileptic drug was given before surgery. Concerning this clone: Its specificity is not known.

Trimming removed 8 bases from V and 6 bases from J; junction bases left unmatched: 7. Germline V gives CDR1 SNHLY, CDR2 FYNNEI. CDR3 size: 14 residues. Sequenced by immunoSEQ multiplex PCR; TCRdb stores in-frame clones only, minus some. The table shows tens of thousands of clones, with around 90% occurring only once. The chain couples TRBV2 to TRBJ2-2, with 9 nucleotides matching TRBD2. The source was peripheral blood, collected at surgery. The sequence was collected from a girl aged 2 to 9 with Rasmussen encephalitis and intractable seizures. The CDR3: CASLAGGSPGELFF. The CDR3 bases are TGTGCCAGCCTCGCGGGGGGGTCTCCCGGGGAGCTGTTTTTT.